Given below is one T cell receptor (beta chain) in context. This specimen belongs to a study of T cell changes during pregnancy in multiple sclerosis. The protocol was immunoSEQ multiplex PCR, while the TCRdb copy is restricted to in-frame clones and leaves out a portion. The sample includes 20,000 or so clones, roughly 90% seen only once; the top ten take 5% to 6%. Sequences were derived from CD8+ T cells from peripheral blood mononuclear cells, sampled in the second trimester of pregnancy. The source is a female donor in good health, enrolled as a control in a pregnancy study.

The CDR3 loop reads CASSAIPEDYGYTF. CDR3 DNA sequence: TGTGCCAGCAGTGCTATACCGGAGGACTATGGCTACACCTTC. V and J are TRBV6-1 and TRBJ1-2; D is unresolved. Germline V gene lookup returns CDR1 MNHNS and CDR2 SASEGT. CDR3 length: 14 residues. Trimming shortened V by 4 bases and J by 3 bases, and 12 bases separated the two germline ends.